This record covers a single T cell receptor beta chain. Its target antigen remains unknown. One base away there is no much larger clone; base qualities are not given. Patients with a history of autoimmune disease or receiving systemic immunosuppression were excluded from the trial. Peripheral blood for TCR sequencing was collected from all dose cohorts at baseline, on cycle 4 day 1, and on cycle 7 day 1. Samples were obtained from an open-label, multicenter, first-in-human phase I dose-escalation trial of ivuxolimab. The trial enrolled adults with locally advanced or metastatic head and neck squamous cell, hepatocellular, melanoma or renal cell carcinoma. Before TCR sequencing, CD4+ T cells and CD8+ T cells were sorted from peripheral blood as separate populations. The CDR3 covers 14 residues, taking in both the cysteine and the phenylalanine. Just the 42-base CDR3 DNA is kept, in frame starting at base 1. V is trimmed back by 5 bases and J by 2 bases, and the junction contains 3 bases that no gene match accounts for. The germline V gene encodes CDR1 WNHNN and CDR2 SYGVQD (reference sequence).

The sample belongs to a study of OX40 agonist ivuxolimab in advanced cancers. For the study in its entirety: The costimulatory receptor OX40 (CD134) was targeted by ivuxolimab, a fully human IgG2 agonistic monoclonal antibody. Intravenous ivuxolimab was administered to patients every 2 weeks at six dose levels: 0.01, 0.1, 0.3, 1.5, 3 and 10 mg/kg. Among the approximately 50 dose-escalation patients, about 20 had hepatocellular carcinoma, 15 or so melanoma, 9 renal cell carcinoma and 9 head and neck cancer. In the dose-escalation cohort, roughly four fifths of patients were male, and the mean age was approximately 60 years, with a range of roughly 23 to 85. Prior anti-PD-1, anti-PD-L1 or anti-CTLA-4 therapy was permitted, and checkpoint inhibitors had been received by about 36% of dose-escalation patients. Partial responses occurred in three dose-escalation patients: two with cutaneous melanoma and one with hepatocellular carcinoma. Peripheral TCRbeta sequencing aimed to test whether ivuxolimab altered TCR sequence diversity and caused clonal T-cell expansion. The paper describes the monotherapy dose-escalation part (N of about 54 patients) of the phase I trial of ivuxolimab. Study-level results and caveats: In the 0.1-3.0 mg/kg groups, partial responders were among the patients with the lowest normalized peripheral clonal expansion, particularly in CD8+ T cells. The antigen specificity of the clonally expanded peripheral T cells was not determined. After ivuxolimab, expanded clones were on average more numerous among CD8+ T cells than among CD4+ T cells. Low levels of normalized T-cell clonal expansion were also seen in some nonresponding patients. At doses of 0.1 to 3.0 mg/kg, clonal expansion of both CD4+ and CD8+ T cells in blood was seen between baseline and week 6.

Genomic DNA was isolated from the sorted cells so that the TCRbeta CDR3 region could be sequenced. The immunoSEQ Assay was used to sequence the TCRbeta CDR3 regions. This is the immuneACCESS table as TCRdb keeps it, with only in-frame sequences that have V and J called. A part of the clones is gone; compared with another copy, unresolved V genes explain less than half, and the rest is unexplained. Across this sample there are some 14,000 clones, with approximately 90% seen only once. 5.5% to 8% of the sample rests with the top ten. The sample was CD4+ or CD8+ T cells sorted from blood, taken in a trial of the OX40 agonist ivuxolimab. The sequence was obtained from an adult with an advanced solid tumor such as melanoma, head and neck, liver or kidney cancer. The chain is assembled from TRBV10-1 and TRBJ2-3; 8 junctional bases match TRBD2. The DNA sequence reads TGCGCCAGCAGTCGGGGGGGACCCACAGATACGCAGTATTTT. Its translation is CASSRGGPTDTQYF.